These 20 T cell receptor beta chains share one sample of origin, sequenced in a study of shared clonotypes between healthy human individuals. Clones were read by immunoSEQ multiplex PCR, and TCRdb kept only the in-frame ones, dropping some. Counted here are approximately 1.5 million clones, roughly 98.5% occurring once; the ten biggest clones make up 0.36%. The sequenced sample consisted of naive CD4+ T cells sorted from blood. As to subset: CD45RA+ positively selected. The receptor set was obtained from a man between 25 and 39 years old in good health.

The chain links TRBV9 to TRBJ1-2; D remains unclear. The CDR3 extends over 13 amino acids. Trimming pared 0 bases from V and 7 bases from J, leaving 10 bases between. Germline V CDR1 and CDR2: SGDLS, YYNGEE. CDR3 in DNA: TGTGCCAGCAGCGTAGCCGGAGGTGTTGGCTACACCTTC. Residues: CASSVAGGVGYTF.

The rearrangement links TRBV9 to TRBJ2-1; D gene unclear. V was clipped by 2 bases and J by 4 bases, with 7 bases between them. The CDR3 extends over 13 amino acids. Germline V CDR1 and CDR2: SGDLS, YYNGEE. The CDR3 region has the DNA TGTGCCAGCAGCGTTACGACTTACAATGAGCAGTTCTTC. Protein sequence: CASSVTTYNEQFF.

For this clone: Other DNA sequences in this specimen translate into the identical CDR3. The chain has TRBV5-4 and TRBJ2-1, with no clear D. The length of the CDR3 is 13 residues. Trimming pared 5 bases from V and 6 bases from J, leaving 12 bases between. Germline CDR1 is SGHNT and CDR2 is YYREEE (reference sequence). The CDR3 region has the DNA TGTGCCAGCAGTCCCGGTTTGGGCAATGAGCAGTTCTTC. Translated: CASSPGLGNEQFF.

The chain joins TRBV6-1 to TRBJ2-7; 9 bases are a match to TRBD1. Germline CDR1 and CDR2: MNHNS and SASEGT. Germline trimming cut 5 bases from V and 8 bases from J; bases unmatched to any gene: 10. The CDR3 covers 14 residues. The CDR3 loop is CASSLKGQGTQQYF. The CDR3, as DNA: TGTGCCAGCAGTCTAAAGGGACAGGGCACCCAGCAGTACTTC.

The chain combines TRBV5-8 with TRBJ2-1; D may be TRBD2 (5 bases). CDR1 and CDR2 (germline): SGHTS, YDEGEE. This CDR3 is 15 amino acids long. The V end lost 2 bases, the J end lost 4 bases, and 13 bases lay between the germline ends. The CDR3 sequence is CASSFGPAEYNEQFF. The CDR3, as DNA: TGTGCCAGCAGCTTCGGCCCAGCGGAGTACAATGAGCAGTTCTTC.

This chain uses TRBV5-1 with TRBJ1-1, with D perhaps TRBD1 (6 bases). Trimming took off 5 bases at V and 0 bases at J, with 14 bases between the two ends. CDR1 is SGHRS, CDR2 YFSETQ, per germline. CDR3 length: 15 amino acids. The CDR3 coding sequence is TGCGCCAGCAGGGGGGCGGTTACAGTGAACACTGAAGCTTTCTTT. Protein sequence: CASRGAVTVNTEAFF.

CDR3: CASSPRVPVYSSATNEKLFF. DNA for the CDR3: TGCGCCAGCAGCCCGAGGGTCCCGGTATATAGTTCTGCAACTAATGAAAAACTGTTTTTT. The chain combines TRBV4-3 with TRBJ1-4; no clear D gene. Trimming left V 4 bases short and J 0 bases short, with 24 bases between. The CDR3 runs 20 residues. Germline V gene lookup returns CDR1 LGHNA and CDR2 YSLEER.

The chain carries TRBV5-1 and TRBJ1-2; D is ambiguous. CDR3 length: 12 residues. The germline CDR1 and CDR2 sequences are SGHRS and YFSETQ. Trimming pared 4 bases from V and 8 bases from J, leaving 12 bases between. For the CDR3, the DNA is TGCGCCAGCAGCACCAATACTGGGGGCTACACCTTC. Translating gives CASSTNTGGYTF.

The V and J genes are TRBV9 and TRBJ2-2, with D possibly TRBD1 on 5 matching bases. CDR3 length: 14 residues. Germline lookup yields CDR1 SGDLS and CDR2 YYNGEE. Trimming cost V 2 bases and J 5 bases, with 10 bases left between them. Written as DNA, the CDR3 is TGTGCCAGCAGCGTGGGGCAGTTTACCGGGGAGCTGTTTTTT. Protein: CASSVGQFTGELFF.

This chain connects TRBV28 to TRBJ2-7; 10 positions match TRBD1. In germline, CDR1 is MDHEN, CDR2 SYDVKM. The ends lost 2 bases at V and 3 bases at J; junction bases unmatched: 1. The CDR3 has 14 residues. For the CDR3, the DNA is TGTGCCAGCAGTTTAGGACAGGGGGTCTACGAGCAGTACTTC. It is translated as CASSLGQGVYEQYF.

V gene TRBV25-1 combines with J gene TRBJ2-1; D is possibly TRBD1 (6 bases). Germline assignment: CDR1 MGHDK and CDR2 SYGVNS. Trimming took 8 bases from V and 5 from J, leaving 25 bases between them. This CDR3 has 17 amino acids. CDR3 sequence (DNA): TGTGCCAGCCTGGGATCGACCTGGACAGTCCAGAACAATGAGCAGTTCTTC. It codes for CASLGSTWTVQNNEQFF.

The chain combines TRBV18 with TRBJ1-4; no firm D call. The germline gives CDR1 KGHSH, CDR2 LQKENI. Trimming took 4 bases from V and 8 from J, leaving 14 bases between them. The CDR3 totals 14 residues. CDR3 nucleotide sequence: TGTGCCAGCTCACGGACGCCTCCCGTGGAAAAACTGTTTTTT. As protein: CASSRTPPVEKLFF.

This chain connects TRBV10-3 to TRBJ2-4; D unresolved. CDR3 length: 16 amino acids. V dropped 0 bases and J dropped 3 bases, with 12 bases sitting between them. Per germline, CDR1 ENHRY and CDR2 SYGVKD. The CDR3 bases are TGTGCCATCAGTGAGTCTTTGGGGATTAGCAAAAACATTCAGTACTTC. Protein sequence: CAISESLGISKNIQYF.

V usage is TRBV20-1 and J usage is TRBJ2-3, with D unresolved. The CDR3 is made up of 11 amino acids. Trimming cost V 2 bases and J 4 bases, with 4 bases left between them. Germline CDR1 and CDR2: DFQATT and SNEGSKA (reference sequence). The CDR3 coding sequence is TGCAGTGCTAGAACCGCAGATACGCAGTATTTT. This codes for CSARTADTQYF.

The chain employs TRBV7-2 and TRBJ2-2; D call uncertain. The germline CDR1 and CDR2 sequences are SGHTA and FQGNSA. V lost 3 bases and J 5 bases, leaving 7 bases between the germline ends. The CDR3 runs 13 residues. The CDR3: CASSFDITGELFF. The CDR3 nucleotides read TGTGCCAGCAGCTTCGATATAACCGGGGAGCTGTTTTTT.

This chain joins TRBV25-1 and TRBJ1-1; 7 nucleotides match TRBD1. CDR1 and CDR2 (germline): MGHDK, SYGVNS. The CDR3 totals 17 residues. V was clipped by 8 bases and J by 4 bases; unmatched bases: 19. The CDR3 DNA sequence: TGTGCCAGCTTTCCAGAATTAGGGGGCGCGCTAAGCACTGAAGCTTTCTTT. Residues: CASFPELGGALSTEAFF.

The chain combines TRBV5-5 with TRBJ2-3; 12 bases agree with TRBD2. Germline CDR1 reads SGHKS; CDR2 reads YYEKEE (reference sequence). The J segment lost 4 bases and the V segment lost 2 bases, leaving 5 bases of the junction unmatched. The length of the CDR3 is 16 residues. CDR3 protein: CASSFRLAGESDTQYF. CDR3 coding DNA: TGTGCCAGCAGCTTCCGACTAGCGGGAGAGTCAGATACGCAGTATTTT.

The V gene is TRBV7-6, the J gene TRBJ2-1, with TRBD2 matching over 7 bases. The germline CDR1 and CDR2 sequences are SGHVS and FNYEAQ. Losses at the gene ends were 0 bases for V and 6 bases for J; bases not matched to a gene: 5. This CDR3 spans 15 amino acids. For the CDR3, the DNA is TGTGCCAGCAGCTTAGCGGGAGGGCCGATCAATGAGCAGTTCTTC. It specifies CASSLAGGPINEQFF.

CDR3 in amino acids: CAWSRTTGSQPQHF. The CDR3 DNA follows: TGTGCCTGGAGTCGAACCACAGGATCTCAGCCCCAGCATTTT. V gene TRBV30 combines with J gene TRBJ1-5; possibly TRBD1 for D (5 bases). V was trimmed by 2 bases and J by 6 bases, leaving 14 bases between them. The CDR3 consists of 14 residues. CDR1 is GTSNPN and CDR2 is SVGIG in the germline V gene (reference sequence).

This clone was found once. The chain carries TRBV19 and TRBJ2-2; the D call may be TRBD1 or TRBD2 (5 bases each). Trimming removed 6 bases at V and 3 bases at J, with 14 bases between. The CDR3 covers 15 residues. The germline CDR1 and CDR2 sequences are LNHDA and SQIVND (reference sequence). The CDR3 region is CASRGTGPDTGELFF. As DNA, the CDR3 is TGTGCCAGTAGAGGGACCGGCCCGGACACCGGGGAGCTGTTTTTT.